This TCR beta chain was recovered during a study of neoadjuvant anti-PD-1 for oral cavity cancer. For the study at large: Around day 43, patients without progression received a fourth nivolumab dose before surgery.

Trimming took off 1 base at V and 4 bases at J, with 5 bases between the two ends. The length of the CDR3 is 13 residues. Germline-derived CDR1 and CDR2 are LNHDA and SQIVND (reference sequence). Sequencing was performed with immunoSEQ multiplex PCR; in TCRdb, only in-frame clones are kept and a portion is missing. The table lists some 29,000 clones, about 80% of them singletons. As to time point: after neoadjuvant nivolumab, at surgical resection. The receptor was derived from a person aged 35 to 85 with oral cavity squamous cell carcinoma. The material was PBMCs, obtained after nivolumab (anti-PD-1) treatment. J is TRBJ1-5 and V is TRBV19; D is unresolved. In DNA, the CDR3 is TGTGCCAGTAGTATAGCTCCTAATCAGCCCCAGCATTTT. Its protein product is CASSIAPNQPQHF.